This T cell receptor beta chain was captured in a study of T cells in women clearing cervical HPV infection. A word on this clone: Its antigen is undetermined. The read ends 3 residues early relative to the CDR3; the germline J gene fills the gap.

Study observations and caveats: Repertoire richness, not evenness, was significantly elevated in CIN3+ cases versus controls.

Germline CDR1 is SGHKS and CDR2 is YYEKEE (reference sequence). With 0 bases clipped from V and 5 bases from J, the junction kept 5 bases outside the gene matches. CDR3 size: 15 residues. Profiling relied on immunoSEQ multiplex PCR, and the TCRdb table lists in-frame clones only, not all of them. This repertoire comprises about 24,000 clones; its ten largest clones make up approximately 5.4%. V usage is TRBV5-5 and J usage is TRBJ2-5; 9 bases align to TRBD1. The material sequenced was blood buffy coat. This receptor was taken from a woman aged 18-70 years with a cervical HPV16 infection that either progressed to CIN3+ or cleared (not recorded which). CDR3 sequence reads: CASSLVGQGSETQYF. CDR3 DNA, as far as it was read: TGTGCCAGCAGCTTGGTGGGACAGGGCTCTGAGACC.